This TCR beta chain was retrieved from a study of CD8+ T cells in alopecia areata. Treatment noted: oral pan-JAK inhibitor, 5-10 mg twice daily. CDR1 is MGHRA, CDR2 YSYEKL, per germline. The CDR3 has 15 residues. Between the trimmed V and J ends, which lost 0 bases and 0 bases, there was a span of 8 bases. Extracted RNA was reverse transcribed into cDNA, the sequencing template. Assay used: immunoSEQ multiplex PCR; TCRdb lists only in-frame clones, some missing. The table includes under 350,000 clones, nearly 60% detected once. The chain couples TRBV4-1 to TRBJ1-2; D is ambiguous. This clonotype was sampled from a human donor with alopecia areata. The sequencing used CD4+ T cells sorted from blood, collected at week 24, from a patient treated with tofacitinib. The CDR3 DNA reads TGCGCCAGCAGCCAAGACCCAACGGCTAACTATGGCTACACCTTC. Encoded protein: CASSQDPTANYGYTF.